These 5 T cell receptor beta chains originate from one sample sequenced in a study of regulatory T cells in long-lasting Graves disease. The time point was: newly diagnosed GD, antithyroid drugs for less than 3 months. PBMCs were the source of the RNA used for TCR sequencing. Arm-PCR of CDR3 regions and iRepertoire HTBI primers were used to build TCR beta libraries. TCRdb fed the multiplex PCR reads into MiXCR, producing one record per CDR3 protein. There are under 450,000 distinct CDR3 sequences in the sample; around 15% occur only once, and just over 20% lies in the top ten. These data also featured in a second study, about T cells in Graves' hyperthyroidism and ophthalmopathy.

The source was peripheral blood mononuclear cells (PBMCs), collected at new diagnosis, from a patient treated with antithyroid drugs. Receptors were obtained from a woman aged 18-29 years with Graves disease.

A remark on this clonotype: A single base separates this from a much larger clone, so it may be a read error. The chain joins TRBV6-1 to TRBJ1-1; no clear D. There are 13 residues in the CDR3. Germline CDR1 and CDR2: MNHNS and SASEGT. The V gene lost 6 bases and the J gene lost 10 bases, with 18 bases spanning the gap. CDR3 amino acids: CASRDSAIPRAFF. The CDR3 DNA reads TGTGCCAGCAGAGATTCTGCGATCCCACGAGCTTTCTTT.

The table lists this clonotype with many counts. CDR3 in amino acids: CASSLTPTGLNTEAFF. CDR3 coding DNA: TGCGCCAGCAGCTTGACCCCGACAGGGTTGAACACTGAAGCTTTCTTT. This rearrangement joins TRBV5-1 to TRBJ1-1; 7 positions match TRBD1. The CDR3 loop spans 16 amino acids. Germline CDR1 SGHRS, CDR2 YFSETQ. The V segment lost 1 base and the J segment 0 bases; nucleotides outside the gene matches: 6.

At least ten counts were recorded for this clonotype. The CDR3 region is CSARKSWGNTEAFF. The CDR3 bases are TGCAGTGCCCGCAAGTCCTGGGGGAACACTGAAGCTTTCTTT. V gene TRBV20-1 combines with J gene TRBJ1-1; no firm D call. V lost 6 bases to trimming and J lost 1 base, with 15 bases between them. There are 14 residues in the CDR3. Germline lookup yields CDR1 DFQATT and CDR2 SNEGSKA (reference sequence).

The sample holds many counts of this clonotype. The rearrangement links TRBV7-8 to TRBJ1-2; D gene unclear. CDR3 length: 15 amino acids. V dropped 5 bases and J dropped 2 bases, with 15 bases sitting between them. CDR1 is SGHVS and CDR2 is FQNEAQ in the germline V gene. CDR3 DNA: TGTGCCAGCAGCCTCCGAGTAGGGTTAAACTATGGCTACACCTTC. Translated, it gives CASSLRVGLNYGYTF.

The V call is TRBV9, the J call TRBJ2-3, with unresolved D. Germline V gene sequence: CDR1 SGDLS, CDR2 YYNGEE. Trimming left V 0 bases short and J 0 bases short, with 5 bases between. This CDR3 is built from 14 residues. This CDR3 reads CASSVEASTDTQYF. The CDR3 region has the DNA TGTGCCAGCAGCGTAGAAGCTAGCACAGATACGCAGTATTTT.